Here is one T cell receptor beta chain with its context. The sample originates from a study of blood T cell repertoires in COVID-19. At the level of the study: T cells, B-cell-depleted T cells, or PBMCs supplied cDNA or gDNA.

Sequenced by immunoSEQ multiplex PCR; TCRdb stores in-frame clones only, minus some. The sample has nearly 350,000 clones; 83% are singletons. The junction had 10 bases not matched to a gene; V was cut back by 7 bases and J by 4 bases. CDR3 length equals 15 residues. From germline, CDR1 is MNHEY and CDR2 SVGAGI. V is TRBV6-5 and J is TRBJ1-2; 9 bases agree with TRBD1. The sequenced material came from peripheral blood. The receptor was isolated from a man aged 25 to 40 with active or convalescent COVID-19. As DNA, the CDR3 is TGTGCCAGCACTCTCCGGACAGGGGCTTTCTATGGCTACACCTTC. This encodes CASTLRTGAFYGYTF.